This TCR beta chain was found in a study of blood T cell repertoires in COVID-19. Profiled with immunoSEQ multiplex PCR; TCRdb holds only in-frame clones, not every one. The table has fewer than 200,000 clones, around 79% seen once; the top ten hold under 20%. In terms of age and location, participants ranged from about 18 to 90 years and lived in roughly 22 US areas. Trimming took 7 bases from V and 1 from J, leaving 11 bases between them. The CDR3 contains 14 residues. Germline lookup yields CDR1 SGHTA and CDR2 FQGNSA. Sequences were obtained from PBMCs or T cells enriched from blood (not recorded which). The V and J genes are TRBV7-2 and TRBJ1-5; maybe TRBD1 (6 bases). The clonotype was recovered from a woman aged 70-85 years in a cohort exposed to, infected with or recovered from COVID-19 (not recorded which). The CDR3 is CASTKTGSNQPQHF. For the CDR3, the DNA is TGTGCCAGCACCAAGACAGGAAGCAATCAGCCCCAGCATTTT. Drawing the rest from reference TRBV7-2 and TRBJ1-5, the complete variable domain is GAGVSQSPSNKVTEKGKDVELRCDPISGHTALYWYRQSLGQGLEFLIYFQGNSAPDKSGLPSDRFSAERTGGSVSTLTIQRTQQEDSAVYLCASTKTGSNQPQHFGDGTRLSIL.